Presented here are 15 T cell receptor beta chains from one specimen sequenced in a study of blood T cells in healthy people across ages. A second about 6 to 11 cycle PCR used barcoded and J-beta primers. TCRdb called the 5' RACE reads again in MiXCR, with one record for every CDR3 protein. The sample lists about 680,000 distinct CDR3 sequences, about 52% seen once, with around a third in the top ten. Sequencing used blood. These receptors came from a woman aged 55-70 years in good health.

Many counts were recorded for this clonotype. This chain uses TRBV7-2 with TRBJ1-6; D is perhaps TRBD1 (5 bases). Germline-derived CDR1 and CDR2 are SGHTA and FQGNSA. Deletions cut 2 bases from V and 14 bases from J, with 10 bases between. This CDR3 contains 12 residues. The CDR3 sequence: CASSLRGDTLHF. The CDR3 DNA sequence: TGTGCCAGCAGCTTAAGGGGCGACACCCTCCACTTT.

The sample holds a few counts of this clonotype. The V gene is TRBV10-1, the J gene TRBJ1-5, with a tentative D call TRBD1 (5 bases). CDR1 WNHNN and CDR2 SYGVQD come from the germline V gene (reference sequence). The V and J ends lost 0 bases and 0 bases respectively, with 12 bases between them. The CDR3 consists of 17 residues. In DNA form, the CDR3 reads TGCGCCAGCAGTGAGTCGGAGACAGAATATAGCAATCAGCCCCAGCATTTT. Its protein product is CASSESETEYSNQPQHF.

In its sample, this clonotype was seen a few times. V usage is TRBV4-3 and J usage is TRBJ2-3; D gene uncertain. CDR1 LGHNA and CDR2 YSLEER come from the germline V gene. The CDR3 has 15 residues. Between the trimmed V and J ends, which lost 2 bases and 8 bases, there was a span of 17 bases. The CDR3 loop reads CASSQIGLRTFTQYF. CDR3 in DNA: TGCGCCAGCAGCCAAATCGGGTTGAGGACCTTTACGCAGTATTTT.

V usage is TRBV3-1 and J usage is TRBJ2-4; TRBD1 might be the D (6 bases). V gave up 2 bases and J gave up 7 bases, with 9 bases separating them. Germline values: CDR1 LGHDT, CDR2 YNNKEL (reference sequence). The CDR3 has 13 residues. The CDR3 DNA is TGTGCCAGCAGCCAATTCAGGGGTAACATTCAGTACTTC. Its protein product is CASSQFRGNIQYF.

V is TRBV29-1 and J is TRBJ1-3; the D is unclear. Germline lookup yields CDR1 SQVTM and CDR2 ANQGSEA. This CDR3 comprises 13 residues. V lost 3 bases, J lost 4 bases, and 10 bases lay in between. The CDR3 loop reads CSVDGPRGNTIYF. For the CDR3, the DNA is TGCAGCGTTGATGGGCCGCGGGGAAACACCATATATTTT.

This chain links TRBV20-1 with TRBJ2-7, with D unclear. This CDR3 has 14 amino acids. Trimming removed 8 bases from V and 0 bases from J, with 17 bases in between. In germline, CDR1 is DFQATT, CDR2 SNEGSKA (reference sequence). For the CDR3, the DNA is TGCAGTCTATCCCAGACCGCCGTCTCCTACGAGCAGTACTTC. Encoded protein: CSLSQTAVSYEQYF.

J is TRBJ1-2 and V is TRBV29-1, with 8 bases fitting TRBD1. The germline V gene encodes CDR1 SQVTM and CDR2 ANQGSEA. The CDR3 spans 14 residues. The trim removed 3 bases at V and 7 bases at J, leaving 10 bases unmatched. Written as DNA, the CDR3 is TGCAGCGTTGACGGACAGGGCCCTTTTGGTGGCTACACCTTC. This translates into CSVDGQGPFGGYTF.

Ten or more counts support this clonotype. Sequence at one end of the junction differs from germline and may be a read error. The J gene is TRBJ2-5, the V gene TRBV5-1; 9 bases line up with TRBD1. The CDR3 is 14 residues long. The V gene's germline CDR1 is SGHRS and CDR2 YFSETQ. CDR3: CASSSGQGQETQYF. The CDR3 nucleotides are TGTGCCAGCAGCTCAGGACAGGGGCAAGAGACCCAGTACTTC.

The CDR3 loop is CRAGTSVTDTQYF. In nucleotides, the CDR3 is TGCAGAGCCGGGACTAGCGTCACAGATACGCAGTATTTT. This sequence joins TRBV20-1 and TRBJ2-3; TRBD2 agrees at 10 bases. This CDR3 is built from 13 residues. Germline CDR1 is DFQATT and CDR2 is SNEGSKA (reference sequence).

CDR3 amino acids: CASSVVSAGSDTQYF. DNA for the CDR3: TGTGCCAGCAGCGTAGTGTCAGCGGGGTCAGATACGCAGTATTTT. V usage is TRBV14 and J usage is TRBJ2-3, with 7 bases that match TRBD2. The CDR3 contains 15 residues. J gave up 4 bases and V 5 bases, and 9 bases lay outside the gene matches. Germline V CDR1 and CDR2: SGHDN, FVKESK.

The chain is built from TRBV24-1 and TRBJ2-1; TRBD1 matches 9 bases. After removal of 3 bases from V and 13 bases from J, the junction contained 3 bases not matched to a gene. Germline V gene lookup returns CDR1 KGHDR and CDR2 SFDVKD. The CDR3 sequence is 12 residues long. The CDR3 loop reads CATSDRDRAQFF. As DNA, the CDR3 is TGTGCCACCAGTGATCGGGACAGGGCACAGTTCTTC.

This clonotype was found once. The chain uses TRBV6-6 and TRBJ2-1; D gene ambiguous. Trimming took 2 bases from V and 0 from J, leaving 14 bases between them. This CDR3 contains 17 residues. The V gene's germline CDR1 is MNHNY and CDR2 SVGAGI (reference sequence). CDR3 sequence reads: CASSYGQEISSYNEQFF. The CDR3 DNA reads TGTGCCAGCAGTTACGGTCAGGAGATAAGCTCCTACAATGAGCAGTTCTTC.

This clonotype showed up just a few times. The chain joins TRBV4-3 to TRBJ2-1; D gene ambiguous. The V end was cut by 0 bases, the J end by 6 bases, with 9 bases between. Germline V gene sequence: CDR1 LGHNA, CDR2 YSLEER. This CDR3 contains 14 residues. The CDR3 loop is CASSQESSPNEQFF. CDR3 nucleotide sequence: TGCGCCAGCAGCCAAGAGAGCAGCCCCAATGAGCAGTTCTTC.

The rearrangement links TRBV6-2 or TRBV6-3 to TRBJ2-5, with a tentative D call TRBD2 (5 bases). This CDR3 spans 15 amino acids. Deletions cut 2 bases from V and 1 base from J, with 11 bases between. Germline CDR1 MNHEY, CDR2 SVGEGT. CDR3 nucleotide sequence: TGTGCCAGCAGTTACGGGATCAGCGGCCAAGAGACCCAGTACTTC. It specifies CASSYGISGQETQYF.

As concerns this clonotype: A much larger clonotype is one base distant, so this may be a read error. The chain joins TRBV6-2 or TRBV6-3 to TRBJ2-1; D might be TRBD2 (7 bases). The V and J ends lost 2 bases and 5 bases respectively, with 19 bases between them. The CDR3 consists of 17 residues. Germline assignment: CDR1 MNHEY and CDR2 SVGEGT. The CDR3 nucleotides are TGTGCCAGCAGTTACGGCAGGGGAGGGCGTAAACACAATGAGCAGTTCTTC. Translating it yields CASSYGRGGRKHNEQFF.